A single sample is the source of the 7 T cell receptor beta chains below, sequenced in a study of type 1 and type 2 diabetes patients. The PCR template was genomic DNA. Amplification of the beta chain CDR3 used 30 forward and 13 reverse multiplex primers. TCRdb re-derived calls from the multiplex PCR reads in MiXCR, one entry per CDR3 protein. The top ten hold roughly 15% of the sample, which has under 300,000 distinct CDR3 sequences, approximately 50% seen once. The sequencing sample was made of peripheral blood mononuclear cells (PBMCs). Receptors originate from a young man with type 2 diabetes.

This clonotype is a singleton in its sample. The J gene is TRBJ1-2, the V gene TRBV30; D is uncertain. This CDR3 has 12 residues. CDR1 and CDR2 from the germline V gene are GTSNPN and SVGIG (reference sequence). Deletions cut 0 bases from V and 6 bases from J, with 8 bases between. DNA of the CDR3: TGTGCCTGGAGTGTTTCAGCGGATGGCTACACCTTC. Translation: CAWSVSADGYTF. The entire variable domain, with the rest obtained from reference TRBV30 and TRBJ1-2, is as follows: SQTIHQWPATLVQPVGSPLSLECTVEGTSNPNLYWYRQAAGRGLQLLFYSVGIGQISSEVPQNLSASRPQDRQFILSSKKLLLSDSGFYLCAWSVSADGYTFGSGTRLTVV.

This clonotype has only a few counts. V gene TRBV9 combines with J gene TRBJ2-7; D gene uncertain. Germline V lookup: CDR1 SGDLS, CDR2 YYNGEE. Trimming left V 4 bases short and J 4 bases short, with 9 bases between. The CDR3 sequence is 12 residues long. The CDR3 region is CASSSNSYEQYF. CDR3 in DNA: TGTGCCAGCAGCTCGAACTCATACGAGCAGTACTTC.

In this sample, this clonotype turned up a few times. The V call is TRBV6-5, the J call TRBJ2-7, with 8 nucleotides matching TRBD2. The CDR3 totals 15 residues. V shed 8 bases and J 7 bases; nucleotides not matched to a gene: 16. Germline V gene data show CDR1 as MNHEY and CDR2 as SVGAGI. This CDR3 reads CASRYEIAGSGEQYF. CDR3 coding DNA: TGTGCCAGCCGCTACGAAATAGCGGGATCGGGGGAGCAGTACTTC.

This clonotype came up many times. The chain links TRBV19 to TRBJ1-1; D remains unclear. Germline lookup yields CDR1 LNHDA and CDR2 SQIVND (reference sequence). The V end lost 11 bases, the J end lost 1 base, and 14 bases lay between the germline ends. The CDR3 loop spans 13 amino acids. CDR3 coding DNA: TGTGCCGTACAGAACGGACCGAACACTGAAGCTTTCTTT. This codes for CAVQNGPNTEAFF.

The rearrangement joins TRBV7-2 to TRBJ2-1; no reliable D call. Deletions cut 3 bases from V and 10 bases from J, with 13 bases between. The germline V gene has CDR1 SGHTA and CDR2 FQGNSA. This CDR3 has 13 residues. The CDR3, as DNA: TGTGCCAGCAGCTTCGCACCCTCGAGAGAGCAGTTCTTC. It codes for CASSFAPSREQFF.

This rearrangement joins TRBV7-2 to TRBJ2-1; perhaps TRBD2 as D (7 bases). The V gene lost 0 bases and the J gene lost 4 bases, with 19 bases spanning the gap. Germline V gives CDR1 SGHTA, CDR2 FQGNSA. This CDR3 has 18 amino acids. In nucleotides, the CDR3 is TGTGCCAGCAGCTTAGCGGGCCGTAGGGGGGGCACATACAATGAGCAGTTCTTC. Protein product: CASSLAGRRGGTYNEQFF.

The V and J genes are TRBV20-1 and TRBJ1-1; a weak D match, TRBD1 (6 bases). Germline CDR1 reads DFQATT; CDR2 reads SNEGSKA (reference sequence). The CDR3 has 18 residues. V lost 0 bases and J lost 5, with 25 bases in between. CDR3 nucleotide sequence: TGCAGTGCTAGAGAAGGGCGCAGGGGCCCTGAACACTGGACTGAAGCTTTCTTT. Its protein is CSAREGRRGPEHWTEAFF.